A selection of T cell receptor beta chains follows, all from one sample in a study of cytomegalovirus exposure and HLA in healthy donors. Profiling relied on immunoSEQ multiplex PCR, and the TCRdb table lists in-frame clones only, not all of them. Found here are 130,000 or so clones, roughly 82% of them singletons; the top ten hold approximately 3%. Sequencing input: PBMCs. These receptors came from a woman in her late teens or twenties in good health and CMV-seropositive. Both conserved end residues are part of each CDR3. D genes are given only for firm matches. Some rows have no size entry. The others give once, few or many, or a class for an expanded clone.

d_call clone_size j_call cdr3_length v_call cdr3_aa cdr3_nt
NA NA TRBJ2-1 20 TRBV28 CASSLYPPRGLGRGSNEQFF TGTGCCAGCAGTTTATACCCCCCCCGCGGACTCGGTCGGGGGTCGAATGAGCAGTTCTTC
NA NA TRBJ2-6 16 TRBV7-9 CASSLGESSGANVLTF TGTGCCAGCAGCTTAGGGGAGAGCTCTGGGGCCAACGTCCTGACTTTC
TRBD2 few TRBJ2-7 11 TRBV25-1 CASSGGAEQYF TGTGCCAGCAGCGGGGGGGCGGAGCAGTACTTC
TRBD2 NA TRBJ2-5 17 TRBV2 CASSTGTSGGAKETQYF TGTGCCAGCAGTACCGGGACTAGCGGGGGGGCCAAGGAGACCCAGTACTTC
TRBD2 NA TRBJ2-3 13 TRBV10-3 CATTSGGQDTQYF TGTGCCACCACTAGCGGGGGCCAAGATACGCAGTATTTT
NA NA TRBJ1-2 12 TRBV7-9 CASSPKQGGYTF TGTGCCAGCAGCCCAAAACAGGGAGGCTACACCTTC
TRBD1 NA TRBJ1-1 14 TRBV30 CAWPSSTGETEAFF TGTGCCTGGCCTTCCTCGACAGGGGAAACTGAAGCTTTCTTT
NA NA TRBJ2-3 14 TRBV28 CASREGLGTDTQYF TGTGCCAGCAGGGAGGGTCTAGGCACAGATACGCAGTATTTT
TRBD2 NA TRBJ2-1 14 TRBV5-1 CASSFLAGTDEQFF TGCGCCAGCAGCTTTCTAGCGGGGACGGATGAGCAGTTCTTC
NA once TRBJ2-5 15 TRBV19 CASSRAGWLRETQYF TGTGCCAGTAGTAGGGCAGGGTGGCTTCGAGAGACCCAGTACTTC
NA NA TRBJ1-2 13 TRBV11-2 CASSPSTNYGYTF TGTGCCAGCAGCCCGAGCACTAACTATGGCTACACCTTC
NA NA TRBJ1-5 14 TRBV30 CAWSVEQAYQPQHF TGTGCCTGGAGTGTGGAACAGGCCTATCAGCCCCAGCATTTT
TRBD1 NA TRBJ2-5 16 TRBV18 CASSKYRDRVEETQYF TGTGCCAGCTCAAAGTACCGGGACAGGGTAGAGGAGACCCAGTACTTC
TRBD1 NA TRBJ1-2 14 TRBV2 CASRAEGGDYGYTF TGTGCCAGCAGGGCCGAAGGGGGCGACTATGGCTACACCTTC
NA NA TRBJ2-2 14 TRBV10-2 CASSVGQGTGELFF TGCGCCAGCAGCGTGGGGCAGGGCACCGGGGAGCTGTTTTTT
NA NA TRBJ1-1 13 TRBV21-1 CASSKAKEVEAFF TGTGCCAGCAGCAAAGCAAAGGAGGTCGAAGCTTTCTTT
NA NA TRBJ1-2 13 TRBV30 CAWRDSRNYGYTF TGTGCCTGGAGGGACAGCCGTAACTATGGCTACACCTTC
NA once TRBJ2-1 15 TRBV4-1 CASSQGGIRGNEQFF TGCGCCAGCAGCCAAGGTGGGATCAGGGGCAATGAGCAGTTCTTC
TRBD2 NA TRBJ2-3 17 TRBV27 CASSLLGRGSRGDTQYF TGTGCCAGCAGTTTATTAGGGCGGGGGTCGCGTGGAGATACGCAGTATTTT
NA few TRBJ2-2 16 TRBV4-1 CASSHNGHFRAGELFF TGCGCCAGCAGCCACAACGGACATTTTAGGGCCGGGGAGCTGTTTTTT
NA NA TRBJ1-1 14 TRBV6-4 CASSYADRNTEAFF TGTGCCAGCAGCTACGCGGACAGGAACACTGAAGCTTTCTTT
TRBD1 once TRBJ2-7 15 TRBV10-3 CAISDPGQGFYEQYF TGTGCCATCAGTGACCCGGGACAGGGGTTTTACGAGCAGTACTTC
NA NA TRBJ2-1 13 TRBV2 CASTPGSYNEQFF TGTGCCAGCACCCCGGGGTCCTACAATGAGCAGTTCTTC
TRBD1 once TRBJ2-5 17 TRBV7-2 CASSPTKGTVEGETQYF TGTGCCAGCAGTCCTACAAAGGGGACAGTGGAAGGAGAGACCCAGTACTTC
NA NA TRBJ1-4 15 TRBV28 CASSRPTGPNEKLFF TGTGCCAGCAGTAGACCGACAGGTCCTAATGAAAAACTGTTTTTT
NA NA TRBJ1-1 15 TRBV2 CASSEEGGPGHRAFF TGTGCCAGCAGTGAAGAGGGAGGGCCTGGACACAGAGCTTTCTTT
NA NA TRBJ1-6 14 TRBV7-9 CASSPLGSDSPLHF TGTGCCAGCAGCCCCCTCGGGTCAGATTCACCCCTCCACTTT
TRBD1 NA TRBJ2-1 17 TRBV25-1 CASSATRQGRSYNEQFF TGTGCCAGCAGTGCCACACGACAGGGGAGATCCTACAATGAGCAGTTCTTC
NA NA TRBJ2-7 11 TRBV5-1 CASRWEYEQYF TGCGCCAGCAGGTGGGAGTACGAGCAGTACTTC
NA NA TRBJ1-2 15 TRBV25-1 CASSEPSGPNYGYTF TGTGCCAGCAGTGAACCTTCAGGTCCTAACTATGGCTACACCTTC
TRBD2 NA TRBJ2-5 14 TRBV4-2 CASSPSGGQETQYF TGTGCCAGCAGCCCAAGCGGGGGCCAAGAGACCCAGTACTTC
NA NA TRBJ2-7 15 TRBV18 CASSPPTSTVPEQYF TGTGCCAGCTCACCGCCGACCTCGACAGTTCCCGAGCAGTACTTC
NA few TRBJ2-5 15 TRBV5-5 CASRGTGLRDETQYF TGTGCCAGCAGGGGCACAGGGTTGCGAGATGAGACCCAGTACTTC
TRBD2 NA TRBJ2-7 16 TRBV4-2 CASSQDRTSGVYEQYF TGTGCCAGCAGCCAAGATCGTACTAGCGGAGTTTACGAGCAGTACTTC
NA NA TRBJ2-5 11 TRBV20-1 CSVGRPETQYF TGCAGTGTCGGGAGACCAGAGACCCAGTACTTC
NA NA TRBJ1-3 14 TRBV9 CASSVDDLGNTIYF TGTGCCAGCAGCGTAGACGACTTGGGAAACACCATATATTTT
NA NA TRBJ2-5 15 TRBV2 CASSVPLVGQETQYF TGTGCCAGCAGTGTACCGCTAGTGGGCCAAGAGACCCAGTACTTC
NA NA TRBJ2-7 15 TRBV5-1 CASSWSLRDSYEQYF TGCGCCAGCAGCTGGAGCCTGAGGGACTCCTACGAGCAGTACTTC
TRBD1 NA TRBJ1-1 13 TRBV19 CAISGTVGSEAFF TGTGCCATATCCGGGACAGTGGGATCTGAAGCTTTCTTT
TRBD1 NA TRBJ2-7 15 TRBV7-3 CASSLEGGQGHEQYF TGTGCCAGCAGCTTGGAAGGGGGACAGGGGCACGAGCAGTACTTC